A selection of T cell receptor beta chains follows, all from one sample in a study of blood T cell repertoires in COVID-19. Sequenced by immunoSEQ multiplex PCR; TCRdb stores in-frame clones only, minus some. The data contain around 320,000 clones, around nine tenths of them singletons. Sequenced: PBMCs or T cells enriched from blood (not recorded which). The origin of the receptors is a woman aged 25 to 39 who had been exposed to COVID-19. Each CDR3 is given with its conserved first and last residue. A D gene is named only where the DNA matches it firmly. The size entry is marked missing in some rows and otherwise reads once, few, many or a size class.

cdr3_length: 11
v_call: TRBV12-3/TRBV12-4
clone_size: .
j_call: TRBJ1-1
d_call: .
cdr3_nt: TGTGCCAGCAGTTCGGGGGTCGGGGCTTTCTTT
cdr3_aa: CASSSGVGAFF

cdr3_length: 16
v_call: TRBV7-9
clone_size: .
j_call: TRBJ1-4
d_call: .
cdr3_nt: TGTGCCAGCAGCTTAGTAGGGGGACGCGAAAATGAAAAACTGTTTTTT
cdr3_aa: CASSLVGGRENEKLFF

cdr3_length: 13
v_call: TRBV2
clone_size: .
j_call: TRBJ1-4
d_call: .
cdr3_nt: TGTGCCAGCAGTGAGACGGGTAATGAAAAACTGTTTTTT
cdr3_aa: CASSETGNEKLFF

cdr3_length: 13
v_call: TRBV15
clone_size: .
j_call: TRBJ1-6
d_call: .
cdr3_nt: TGTGCCACCAGCAGGGACAATAATTCACCCCTCCACTTT
cdr3_aa: CATSRDNNSPLHF

cdr3_length: 15
v_call: TRBV18
clone_size: .
j_call: TRBJ2-1
d_call: TRBD1
cdr3_nt: TGTGCCAGCTCACCCGCCAGGGGGATGTACAATGAGCAGTTCTTC
cdr3_aa: CASSPARGMYNEQFF

cdr3_length: 18
v_call: TRBV9
clone_size: .
j_call: TRBJ2-3
d_call: TRBD2
cdr3_nt: TGTGCCAGCAGCTCGAGCCTACTAGCGGGGGGGGGCACAGATACGCAGTATTTT
cdr3_aa: CASSSSLLAGGGTDTQYF

cdr3_length: 14
v_call: TRBV7-9
clone_size: .
j_call: TRBJ1-6
d_call: .
cdr3_nt: TGTGCCAGCAGCACCACAGGGTATGATTCACCCCTCCACTTT
cdr3_aa: CASSTTGYDSPLHF

cdr3_length: 18
v_call: TRBV14
clone_size: .
j_call: TRBJ2-5
d_call: TRBD1
cdr3_nt: TGTGCCAGCAGCCAAGACCCCCGGGACAGGGCCCAGAGGGAGACCCAGTACTTC
cdr3_aa: CASSQDPRDRAQRETQYF

cdr3_length: 16
v_call: TRBV7-9
clone_size: .
j_call: TRBJ1-6
d_call: TRBD1
cdr3_nt: TGTGCCAGCAGCTCCCTGGAAGAGGGGGCTAATTCACCCCTCCACTTT
cdr3_aa: CASSSLEEGANSPLHF

cdr3_length: 12
v_call: TRBV27
clone_size: .
j_call: TRBJ1-2
d_call: .
cdr3_nt: TGTGCCAGCAGTCCAGGCCCGTATGGCTACACCTTC
cdr3_aa: CASSPGPYGYTF

cdr3_length: 13
v_call: TRBV29-1
clone_size: .
j_call: TRBJ1-1
d_call: TRBD1
cdr3_nt: TGCAGCGTCACGGGACAGGGGGGCGCTGAAGCTTTCTTT
cdr3_aa: CSVTGQGGAEAFF

cdr3_length: 15
v_call: TRBV4-1
clone_size: .
j_call: TRBJ2-1
d_call: TRBD1
cdr3_nt: TGCGCCAGCAGCCCCTTGGGACAGGGACAGGGTGAGCAGTTCTTC
cdr3_aa: CASSPLGQGQGEQFF

cdr3_length: 16
v_call: TRBV6-2/TRBV6-3
clone_size: .
j_call: TRBJ2-2
d_call: TRBD2
cdr3_nt: TGTGCCAGCAGTTACCCTAGGACTAGCGGGACCGGGGAGCTGTTTTTT
cdr3_aa: CASSYPRTSGTGELFF

cdr3_length: 16
v_call: TRBV5-1
clone_size: .
j_call: TRBJ2-3
d_call: .
cdr3_nt: TGCGCCAGCAGCGCAGGTGGTAACCCGGTGACAGATACGCAGTATTTT
cdr3_aa: CASSAGGNPVTDTQYF

cdr3_length: 15
v_call: TRBV6-5
clone_size: .
j_call: TRBJ2-2
d_call: .
cdr3_nt: TGTGCCAGCAGTTACAATGGATTCGGGGAGGGGGAGCTGTTTTTT
cdr3_aa: CASSYNGFGEGELFF

cdr3_length: 13
v_call: TRBV5-6
clone_size: .
j_call: TRBJ1-1
d_call: .
cdr3_nt: TGTGCCAGCAGCTTGGACAGGGACACTGAAGCTTTCTTT
cdr3_aa: CASSLDRDTEAFF

cdr3_length: 15
v_call: TRBV28
clone_size: few
j_call: TRBJ1-5
d_call: TRBD1
cdr3_nt: TGTGCCAGCATCGTGGGGACAGGGGTTGGTCAGCCCCAGCATTTT
cdr3_aa: CASIVGTGVGQPQHF

cdr3_length: 17
v_call: TRBV5-4
clone_size: .
j_call: TRBJ2-3
d_call: TRBD2
cdr3_nt: TGTGCCAGCAGCCCCAAGCTTCTAGCGGGGGGCACAGATACGCAGTATTTT
cdr3_aa: CASSPKLLAGGTDTQYF

cdr3_length: 14
v_call: TRBV5-4
clone_size: .
j_call: TRBJ2-5
d_call: .
cdr3_nt: TGTGCCAGCAGCGGAACAGGATCCCAAGAGACCCAGTACTTC
cdr3_aa: CASSGTGSQETQYF

cdr3_length: 15
v_call: TRBV7-9
clone_size: .
j_call: TRBJ1-6
d_call: TRBD1
cdr3_nt: TGTGCCAGCAGCCCCGGACAGGGTTTAGGGTCACCCCTCCACTTT
cdr3_aa: CASSPGQGLGSPLHF

cdr3_length: 13
v_call: TRBV12-3/TRBV12-4
clone_size: .
j_call: TRBJ1-4
d_call: TRBD1
cdr3_nt: TGTGCCAGCACCAGACAGGGGAATGAAAAACTGTTTTTT
cdr3_aa: CASTRQGNEKLFF

cdr3_length: 13
v_call: TRBV7-6
clone_size: .
j_call: TRBJ1-6
d_call: TRBD1
cdr3_nt: TGTGCCAGCAGCCCGGGGACAGGGGGTGTCATCCACTTT
cdr3_aa: CASSPGTGGVIHF

cdr3_length: 15
v_call: TRBV23-1
clone_size: .
j_call: TRBJ1-5
d_call: .
cdr3_nt: TGCGCCAGCAGTCAAGTCAACAGGCTCCATCAGCCCCAGCATTTT
cdr3_aa: CASSQVNRLHQPQHF

cdr3_length: 13
v_call: TRBV2
clone_size: .
j_call: TRBJ1-2
d_call: .
cdr3_nt: TGTGCCAGCAGTGACTCCCTTAACTATGGCTACACCTTC
cdr3_aa: CASSDSLNYGYTF

cdr3_length: 14
v_call: TRBV5-5
clone_size: .
j_call: TRBJ2-5
d_call: TRBD1
cdr3_nt: TGTGCCAGCAGCTTGGGGACAGGGCAAGAGACCCAGTACTTC
cdr3_aa: CASSLGTGQETQYF

cdr3_length: 14
v_call: TRBV4-1
clone_size: .
j_call: TRBJ1-4
d_call: TRBD1
cdr3_nt: TGCGCCAGCAGGGACAGGGGGTCCGGTGAAAAACTGTTTTTT
cdr3_aa: CASRDRGSGEKLFF

cdr3_length: 15
v_call: TRBV7-8
clone_size: many
j_call: TRBJ2-5
d_call: TRBD2
cdr3_nt: TGTGCCAGCGGACTAGCGGGGGGTCCACAAGAGACCCAGTACTTC
cdr3_aa: CASGLAGGPQETQYF

cdr3_length: 11
v_call: TRBV9
clone_size: once
j_call: TRBJ2-7
d_call: .
cdr3_nt: TGTGCCAGCAGCCCCCTATACGAGCAGTACTTC
cdr3_aa: CASSPLYEQYF

cdr3_length: 13
v_call: TRBV23-1
clone_size: .
j_call: TRBJ2-3
d_call: TRBD1
cdr3_nt: TGCGCCAGCGGCACAGGGGGAACAGATACGCAGTATTTT
cdr3_aa: CASGTGGTDTQYF

cdr3_length: 15
v_call: TRBV19
clone_size: .
j_call: TRBJ1-3
d_call: TRBD1
cdr3_nt: TGTGCCAGTGCCGAGACAGGGGTCTCTGGAAACACCATATATTTT
cdr3_aa: CASAETGVSGNTIYF

cdr3_length: 15
v_call: TRBV5-8
clone_size: .
j_call: TRBJ2-2
d_call: .
cdr3_nt: TGTGCCAGCAGCCCCGGGGGAGCGAACACCGGGGAGCTGTTTTTT
cdr3_aa: CASSPGGANTGELFF

cdr3_length: 12
v_call: TRBV7-2
clone_size: .
j_call: TRBJ2-5
d_call: .
cdr3_nt: TGTGCCAGCAGCCGCCAGCAAGAGACCCAGTACTTC
cdr3_aa: CASSRQQETQYF

cdr3_length: 15
v_call: TRBV7-7
clone_size: .
j_call: TRBJ2-3
d_call: .
cdr3_nt: TGTGCCAGCAGCTTTAGTCCCTCGAGCACAGATACGCAGTATTTT
cdr3_aa: CASSFSPSSTDTQYF

cdr3_length: 15
v_call: TRBV2
clone_size: .
j_call: TRBJ1-5
d_call: .
cdr3_nt: TGTGCCAGCAGCTGGGACTTTTATAGCAATCAGCCCCAGCATTTT
cdr3_aa: CASSWDFYSNQPQHF

cdr3_length: 18
v_call: TRBV9
clone_size: .
j_call: TRBJ1-1
d_call: .
cdr3_nt: TGTGCCAGCAGCGGATCCCGGGCAAGGGCGGGGGTGAACACTGAAGCTTTCTTT
cdr3_aa: CASSGSRARAGVNTEAFF

cdr3_length: 13
v_call: TRBV12-3/TRBV12-4
clone_size: .
j_call: TRBJ1-1
d_call: .
cdr3_nt: TGTGCCAGCAGTTTAGACGCGGGGGGGGAAGCTTTCTTT
cdr3_aa: CASSLDAGGEAFF

cdr3_length: 11
v_call: TRBV24-1
clone_size: .
j_call: TRBJ1-3
d_call: .
cdr3_nt: TGTGCCAGGAGAACTGGAAACACCATATATTTT
cdr3_aa: CARRTGNTIYF

cdr3_length: 14
v_call: TRBV9
clone_size: .
j_call: TRBJ2-3
d_call: TRBD2
cdr3_nt: TGTGCCAGCAGCGAGAGCGGGGGGCGGGATACGCAGTATTTT
cdr3_aa: CASSESGGRDTQYF

cdr3_length: 16
v_call: TRBV4-2
clone_size: .
j_call: TRBJ1-1
d_call: .
cdr3_nt: TGTGCCAGCAGCCCCCATCGGAGCCAAAGCCACACTGAAGCTTTCTTT
cdr3_aa: CASSPHRSQSHTEAFF

cdr3_length: 11
v_call: TRBV6-5
clone_size: once
j_call: TRBJ2-1
d_call: TRBD1
cdr3_nt: TGTGCCAGCAGTCAGGGACAGGAGCAGTTCTTC
cdr3_aa: CASSQGQEQFF

cdr3_length: 15
v_call: TRBV5-1
clone_size: .
j_call: TRBJ2-1
d_call: TRBD1
cdr3_nt: TGCGCCAGCAGCCTTGGGGGACAGTCTGTCATTGAGCAGTTCTTC
cdr3_aa: CASSLGGQSVIEQFF

cdr3_length: 16
v_call: TRBV2
clone_size: .
j_call: TRBJ2-7
d_call: TRBD1
cdr3_nt: TGTGCCAGCAATCCAGTTGCGGACAGGGGGGCCCACGAGCAGTACTTC
cdr3_aa: CASNPVADRGAHEQYF

cdr3_length: 13
v_call: TRBV6-5
clone_size: .
j_call: TRBJ2-3
d_call: .
cdr3_nt: TGTGCCAGCTCGGGGTTCAGCACAGATACGCAGTATTTT
cdr3_aa: CASSGFSTDTQYF

cdr3_length: 15
v_call: TRBV18
clone_size: .
j_call: TRBJ2-7
d_call: TRBD1
cdr3_nt: TGTGCCAGCTCACAAGACGACAGGGTTCCCTACGAGCAGTACTTC
cdr3_aa: CASSQDDRVPYEQYF

cdr3_length: 15
v_call: TRBV19
clone_size: .
j_call: TRBJ2-3
d_call: TRBD1
cdr3_nt: TGTGCCAGTAGTAACAGGGGGCTAATCACAGATACGCAGTATTTT
cdr3_aa: CASSNRGLITDTQYF

cdr3_length: 17
v_call: TRBV10-1
clone_size: .
j_call: TRBJ1-2
d_call: TRBD1
cdr3_nt: TGCGCCAGCAGGAAACTGGACAGGGTCAGCATCAGCTATGGCTACACCTTC
cdr3_aa: CASRKLDRVSISYGYTF

cdr3_length: 12
v_call: TRBV7-9
clone_size: .
j_call: TRBJ2-7
d_call: .
cdr3_nt: TGTGCCAGCAGCTTAGGGCAGGGGGGGCAGTACTTC
cdr3_aa: CASSLGQGGQYF

cdr3_length: 12
v_call: TRBV19
clone_size: .
j_call: TRBJ1-2
d_call: .
cdr3_nt: TGTGCCAGTAGTAGTCAGGGTTATGGCTACACCTTC
cdr3_aa: CASSSQGYGYTF

cdr3_length: 15
v_call: TRBV9
clone_size: once
j_call: TRBJ1-1
d_call: TRBD1
cdr3_nt: TGTGCCAGCAGCGTAGGAGGGACAGGGTCCACTGAAGCTTTCTTT
cdr3_aa: CASSVGGTGSTEAFF

cdr3_length: 18
v_call: TRBV9
clone_size: once
j_call: TRBJ2-5
d_call: TRBD2
cdr3_nt: TGTGCCAGCAGCCCCCGACTAGCGGGGAGCGTGGCTCAGGAGACCCAGTACTTC
cdr3_aa: CASSPRLAGSVAQETQYF

cdr3_length: 15
v_call: TRBV7-9
clone_size: .
j_call: TRBJ1-5
d_call: .
cdr3_nt: TGTGCCAGCAGCTTAGAATCAGGTAGCAATCAGCCCCAGCATTTT
cdr3_aa: CASSLESGSNQPQHF

cdr3_length: 14
v_call: TRBV6-5
clone_size: .
j_call: TRBJ2-7
d_call: .
cdr3_nt: TGTGCCAGCAGTCTCACACCACATTCCTACGAGCAGTACTTC
cdr3_aa: CASSLTPHSYEQYF

cdr3_length: 16
v_call: TRBV9
clone_size: once
j_call: TRBJ2-3
d_call: .
cdr3_nt: TGTGCCAGCAGCCTCCCGAGGGCAGGGAGGACAGATACGCAGTATTTT
cdr3_aa: CASSLPRAGRTDTQYF